The sequence of this T cell receptor (beta chain) was determined in a study of blood T cell repertoires in COVID-19. Overall study context: Specimens from acute and convalescent COVID-19 originated in the United States, Italy and Spain. Sample material is recorded as cDNA or gDNA derived from T cells, B-cell-depleted T cells, or PBMCs.

In the authors' methods: Reference gene primer amplification gave estimated nucleated cell counts. Here immunoSEQ multiplex PCR was the method, and the copy in TCRdb shows in-frame clones only, minus some. V, J and clone size are taken as reported in that table, and D and trimming were inferred from the DNA itself. The profile shows about 140,000 clones, 75% to 90% of them singletons. The CDR3 has 15 amino acids. V was pared by 5 bases and J by 10 bases, with 23 bases between. Germline assignment: CDR1 LNHDA and CDR2 SQIVND (reference sequence). The rearrangement links TRBV19 to TRBJ1-2; D unresolved. Sequenced: peripheral blood. The origin of this receptor is a human donor in a cohort sampled during active COVID-19. CDR3 nucleotides: TGTGCCAGTAGTCTACCTAAGGCAGGCCTTAAGTCCTACACCTTC. Translated: CASSLPKAGLKSYTF.